This T cell receptor beta chain was sequenced during a study of T cells in Graves' hyperthyroidism and ophthalmopathy. From RNA transcripts, TCR beta CDR3 regions were amplified. Carried out on the TCR CDR3, a first-round RT-PCR used the HTBI primer set. TCRdb recomputed calls from the multiplex PCR reads with MiXCR, one row per CDR3 protein. In the table there are some 600,000 distinct CDR3 sequences, more than 11% of which are singletons. Fresh 10 ml peripheral blood yielded PBMCs. Study results and caveats: A 13 V-J signature model discriminated ophthalmopathy versus stable hyperthyroidism.

Ten or more counts support this clonotype. Its antigen is unknown. This CDR3 region has 15 residues. Trimming stripped 6 bases from V and 4 bases from J, with 15 bases between. CDR1 is MDHEN and CDR2 is SYDVKM in the germline V gene. Sequenced material: blood. The receptor's source is a woman aged 25 to 45 with Graves' hyperthyroidism that later progressed to Graves' ophthalmopathy. V gene TRBV28 combines with J gene TRBJ1-4; D unresolved. CDR3 nucleotides: TGTGCCAGCAGACCCGATGAGGGCTTTAATGAAAAACTGTTTTTT. Translating gives CASRPDEGFNEKLFF.